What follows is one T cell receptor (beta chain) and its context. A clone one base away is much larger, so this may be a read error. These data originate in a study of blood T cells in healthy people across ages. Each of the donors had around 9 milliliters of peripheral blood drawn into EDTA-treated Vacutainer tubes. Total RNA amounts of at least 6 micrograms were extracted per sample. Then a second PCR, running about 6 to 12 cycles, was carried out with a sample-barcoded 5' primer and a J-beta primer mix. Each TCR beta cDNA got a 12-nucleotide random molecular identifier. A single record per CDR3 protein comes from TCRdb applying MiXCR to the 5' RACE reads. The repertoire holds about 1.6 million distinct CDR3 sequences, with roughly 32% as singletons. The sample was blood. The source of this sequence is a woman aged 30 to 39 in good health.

The CDR3 nucleotides read TGCAGCGCCATCCTGGCAGGCTACAAGCAGTACTTC. This sequence encodes CSAILAGYKQYF. The chain joins TRBV29-1 to TRBJ2-5; no definite D call. The V gene lost 7 bases and the J gene lost 11 bases, with 20 bases spanning the gap. Per the germline V gene, CDR1 is SQVTM and CDR2 is ANQGSEA. This CDR3 comprises 12 residues.